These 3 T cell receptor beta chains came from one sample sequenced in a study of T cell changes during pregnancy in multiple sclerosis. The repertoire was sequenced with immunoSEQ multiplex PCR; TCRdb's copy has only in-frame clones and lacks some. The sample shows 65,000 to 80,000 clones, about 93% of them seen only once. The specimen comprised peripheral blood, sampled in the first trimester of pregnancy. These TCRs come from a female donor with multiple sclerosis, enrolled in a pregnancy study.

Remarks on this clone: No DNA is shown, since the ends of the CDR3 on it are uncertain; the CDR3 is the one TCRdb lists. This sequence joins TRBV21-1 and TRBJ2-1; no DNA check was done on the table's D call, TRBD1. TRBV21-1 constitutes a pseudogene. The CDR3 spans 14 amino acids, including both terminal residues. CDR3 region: CASRWGQGINEQFF.

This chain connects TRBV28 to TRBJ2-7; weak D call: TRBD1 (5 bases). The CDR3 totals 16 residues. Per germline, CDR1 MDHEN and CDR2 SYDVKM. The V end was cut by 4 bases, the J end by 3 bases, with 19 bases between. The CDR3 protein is CASSSFPGKGNYEQYF. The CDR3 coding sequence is TGTGCCAGCAGTTCCTTTCCAGGGAAGGGAAACTACGAGCAGTACTTC.

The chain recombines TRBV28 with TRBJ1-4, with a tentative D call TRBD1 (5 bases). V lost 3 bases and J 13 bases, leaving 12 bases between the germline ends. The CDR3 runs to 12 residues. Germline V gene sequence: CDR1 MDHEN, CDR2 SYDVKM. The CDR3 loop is CASSFGAARLFF. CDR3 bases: TGTGCCAGCAGTTTTGGGGCTGCAAGACTGTTTTTT.